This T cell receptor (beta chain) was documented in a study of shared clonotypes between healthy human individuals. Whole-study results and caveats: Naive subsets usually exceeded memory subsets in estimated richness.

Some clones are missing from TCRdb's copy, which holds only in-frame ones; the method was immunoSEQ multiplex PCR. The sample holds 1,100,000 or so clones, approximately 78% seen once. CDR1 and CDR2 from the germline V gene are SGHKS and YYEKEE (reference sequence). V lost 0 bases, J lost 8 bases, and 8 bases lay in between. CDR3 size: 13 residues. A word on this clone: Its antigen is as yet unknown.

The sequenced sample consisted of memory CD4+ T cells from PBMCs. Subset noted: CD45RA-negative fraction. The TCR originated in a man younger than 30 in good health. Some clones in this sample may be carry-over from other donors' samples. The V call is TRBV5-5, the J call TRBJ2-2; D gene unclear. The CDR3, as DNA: TGTGCCAGCAGCTTGGATCCTTCGGGGGAGCTGTTTTTT. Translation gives CASSLDPSGELFF. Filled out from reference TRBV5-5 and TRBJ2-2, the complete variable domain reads DAGVTQSPTHLIKTRGQQVTLRCSPISGHKSVSWYQQVLGQGPQFIFQYYEKEERGRGNFPDRFSARQFPNYSSELNVNALLLGDSALYLCASSLDPSGELFFGEGSRLTVL.